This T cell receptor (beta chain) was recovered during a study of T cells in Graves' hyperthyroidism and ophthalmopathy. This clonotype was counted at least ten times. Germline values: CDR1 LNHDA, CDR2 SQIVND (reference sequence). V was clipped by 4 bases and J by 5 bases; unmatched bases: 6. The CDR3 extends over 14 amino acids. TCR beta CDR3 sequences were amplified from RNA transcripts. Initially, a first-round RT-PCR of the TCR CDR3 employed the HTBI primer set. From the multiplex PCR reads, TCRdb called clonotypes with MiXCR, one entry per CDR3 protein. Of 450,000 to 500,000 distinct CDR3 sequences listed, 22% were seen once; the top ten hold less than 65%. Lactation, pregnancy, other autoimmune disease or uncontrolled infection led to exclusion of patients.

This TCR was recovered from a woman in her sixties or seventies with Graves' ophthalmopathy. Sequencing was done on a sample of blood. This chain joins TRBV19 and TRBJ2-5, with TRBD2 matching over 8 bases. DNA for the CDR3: TGTGCCAGTAGTAGAAGCGGGAGTCAGGAGACCCAGTACTTC. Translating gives CASSRSGSQETQYF.